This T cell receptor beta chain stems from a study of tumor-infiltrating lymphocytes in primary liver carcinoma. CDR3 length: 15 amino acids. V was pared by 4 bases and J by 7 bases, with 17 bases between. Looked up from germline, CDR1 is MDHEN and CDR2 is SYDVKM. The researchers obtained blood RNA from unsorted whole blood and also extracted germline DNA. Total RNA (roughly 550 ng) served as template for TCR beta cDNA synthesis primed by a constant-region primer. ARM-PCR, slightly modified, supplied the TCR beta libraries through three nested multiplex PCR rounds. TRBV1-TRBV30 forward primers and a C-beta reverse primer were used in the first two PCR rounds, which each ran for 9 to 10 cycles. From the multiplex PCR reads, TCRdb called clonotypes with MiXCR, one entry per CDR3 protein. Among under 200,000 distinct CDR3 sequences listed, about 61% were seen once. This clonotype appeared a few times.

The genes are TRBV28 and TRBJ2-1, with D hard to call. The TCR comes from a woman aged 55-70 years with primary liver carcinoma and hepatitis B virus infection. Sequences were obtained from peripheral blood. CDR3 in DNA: TGTGCCAGCAGTTCCCCCCCGGTGTCTGGGAATGAGCAGTTCTTC. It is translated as CASSSPPVSGNEQFF.